Detailed here is one T cell receptor beta chain. Germline V CDR1 and CDR2: SGHTA, FQGNSA. The CDR3 length is 16 residues. V was pared by 1 base and J by 0 bases, with 10 bases between. The sample comes from a study of T cell responses to AZD1222 COVID-19 vaccine. Study summary: Pooled together were second doses at about 4 or about 12 weeks.

The repertoire was sequenced with immunoSEQ multiplex PCR; TCRdb's copy has only in-frame clones and lacks some. This sample has some 120,000 clones, with approximately 93% found just once. The sample consisted of peripheral blood, taken on day 0 of AZD1222 vaccination. V gene TRBV7-2 combines with J gene TRBJ1-3; D is ambiguous. The origin of this receptor is an adult in good health. The CDR3 DNA follows: TGTGCCAGCAGCTTAGATCGGTTTACCTCTGGAAACACCATATATTTT. It yields the protein CASSLDRFTSGNTIYF. The full variable domain, completed using reference TRBV7-2 and TRBJ1-3, is GAGVSQSPSNKVTEKGKDVELRCDPISGHTALYWYRQSLGQGLEFLIYFQGNSAPDKSGLPSDRFSAERTGGSVSTLTIQRTQQEDSAVYLCASSLDRFTSGNTIYFGEGSWLTVV.